Below are 23 T cell receptor beta chains sequenced from a single sample in a study of cytomegalovirus exposure and HLA in healthy donors. Method: immunoSEQ multiplex PCR; TCRdb's copy keeps in-frame clones and lacks some. There are fewer than 150,000 clones in the sample; more than 75% occur only once, and nearly 5% lies in the top ten. The specimen sequenced was PBMCs. The source is a man aged 18 to 29 in good health and CMV-seronegative.

V and J are TRBV4-1 and TRBJ1-4; a possible D gene is TRBD1 (6 bases). CDR3 length: 16 residues. Per the germline V gene, CDR1 is MGHRA and CDR2 is YSYEKL. V was clipped by 0 bases and J by 6 bases, with 14 bases between them. The CDR3 nucleotides read TGCGCCAGCAGCCAAGAAGGGGGGGGTAGGGATGAAAAACTGTTTTTT. Its protein is CASSQEGGGRDEKLFF.

In this sample, this clone turned up once. The J gene is TRBJ1-6, the V gene TRBV10-3; 7 nucleotides line up with TRBD1. Germline assignment: CDR1 ENHRY and CDR2 SYGVKD. J was trimmed by 6 bases and V by 2 bases; bases with no gene match: 4. The CDR3 runs to 15 residues. DNA for the CDR3: TGTGCCATCAGTGAGGACAGGGCAATTAATTCACCCCTCCACTTT. This codes for CAISEDRAINSPLHF.

The chain is built from TRBV5-1 and TRBJ1-1; the match to TRBD1 covers 8 bases. Looked up from germline, CDR1 is SGHRS and CDR2 is YFSETQ. The CDR3 sequence is 17 residues long. The V segment lost 0 bases and the J segment 4 bases; nucleotides outside the gene matches: 11. CDR3 sequence: CASSLAVAQGVATEAFF. CDR3 bases: TGCGCCAGCAGCTTGGCCGTTGCACAGGGGGTCGCCACTGAAGCTTTCTTT.

The V call is TRBV27, the J call TRBJ1-1; D is unresolved. The CDR3 runs to 13 residues. Deletions cut 5 bases from V and 3 bases from J, with 10 bases between. Germline assignment: CDR1 MNHEY and CDR2 SMNVEV (reference sequence). DNA of the CDR3: TGTGCCAGCAGTCCAATACTGTACACTGAAGCTTTCTTT. This gives the protein CASSPILYTEAFF.

V usage is TRBV7-2 and J usage is TRBJ2-1, with no clear D. Trimming left V 0 bases short and J 5 bases short, with 8 bases between. This CDR3 spans 14 amino acids. CDR1 is SGHTA and CDR2 is FQGNSA in the germline V gene. The CDR3 sequence is CASSLARRNNEQFF. The DNA for the CDR3 is TGTGCCAGCAGCTTAGCAAGGCGGAACAATGAGCAGTTCTTC.

The chain carries TRBV9 and TRBJ2-2; unclear D gene. In germline, CDR1 is SGDLS, CDR2 YYNGEE. The V end lost 1 base, the J end lost 5 bases, and 12 bases lay between the germline ends. This CDR3 comprises 15 residues. CDR3 sequence: CASSVMARDTGELFF. Here the CDR3 DNA reads TGTGCCAGCAGCGTAATGGCTAGAGATACCGGGGAGCTGTTTTTT.

This clone was counted a few times. The rearrangement joins TRBV2 to TRBJ2-7; 8 bases agree with TRBD1. This CDR3 region has 17 residues. Looked up from germline, CDR1 is SNHLY and CDR2 is FYNNEI. V lost 2 bases and J lost 2; bases outside the gene matches: 11. Written as DNA, the CDR3 is TGTGCCAGCAGTGAACCGACGGGACAGGATACTACCTACGAGCAGTACTTC. Its protein is CASSEPTGQDTTYEQYF. The variable domain in full, with the rest retrieved from reference TRBV2 and TRBJ2-7, is EPEVTQTPSHQVTQMGQEVILRCVPISNHLYFYWYRQILGQKVEFLVSFYNNEISEKSEIFDDQFSVERPDGSNFTLKIRSTKLEDSAMYFCASSEPTGQDTTYEQYFGPGTRLTVT.

The rearrangement uses TRBV9 and TRBJ2-5; 7 positions agree with TRBD2. Germline CDR1 reads SGDLS; CDR2 reads YYNGEE. The CDR3 is made up of 15 amino acids. V was clipped by 0 bases and J by 3 bases; unmatched bases: 5. The CDR3 spells CASSVATGREETQYF. The CDR3 DNA reads TGTGCCAGCAGCGTAGCTACGGGGAGGGAAGAGACCCAGTACTTC.

This chain links TRBV27 with TRBJ1-5; 12 bases are a match to TRBD1. Per germline, CDR1 MNHEY and CDR2 SMNVEV (reference sequence). Trimming removed 5 bases from V and 10 bases from J; junction bases left unmatched: 15. The length of the CDR3 is 17 residues. CDR3 in DNA: TGTGCCAGCAGTCCACGGGACAGGGGGCAGACCCGGGGACCCCAGCATTTT. Translated, it gives CASSPRDRGQTRGPQHF.

Only a few counts were recorded for this clone. V is TRBV19 and J is TRBJ1-5; 7 bases are shared with TRBD1. Looked up from germline, CDR1 is LNHDA and CDR2 is SQIVND (reference sequence). The CDR3 has 14 residues. V shed 3 bases, J shed 5 bases, and the junction held 4 bases outside the gene matches. The CDR3 DNA sequence: TGTGCCAGTAGTATCCAGGGGGGAGATCAGCCCCAGCATTTT. It encodes CASSIQGGDQPQHF.

This chain links TRBV2 with TRBJ1-5, with TRBD1 matching 7 bases. From germline, CDR1 is SNHLY and CDR2 FYNNEI. V was pared by 6 bases and J by 4 bases, with 3 bases of the junction left unmatched. CDR3 length equals 13 residues. The CDR3, as DNA: TGTGCCAGCAGGAGACAGGGAAATCAGCCCCAGCATTTT. Its translation is CASRRQGNQPQHF.

This chain uses TRBV5-1 with TRBJ2-5, with TRBD2 identical over 9 bases. The CDR3 is 14 amino acids. Trimming at V came to 0 bases and at J to 5 bases, leaving 2 bases not matched to a gene. In germline, CDR1 is SGHRS, CDR2 YFSETQ. The CDR3: CASSLVAGVETQYF. In nucleotides, the CDR3 is TGCGCCAGCAGCTTGGTAGCGGGAGTGGAGACCCAGTACTTC.

This chain links TRBV2 with TRBJ2-2, with TRBD2 matching 8 bases. The length of the CDR3 is 15 residues. Germline CDR1 SNHLY, CDR2 FYNNEI. With 5 bases clipped from V and 6 bases from J, the junction kept 8 bases outside the gene matches. CDR3 DNA sequence: TGTGCCAGCAGTCCGGGACTAGTGTCTCCCGGGGAGCTGTTTTTT. It translates to CASSPGLVSPGELFF.

This chain joins TRBV29-1 and TRBJ2-7, with 8 nucleotides matching TRBD1. Germline V gene lookup returns CDR1 SQVTM and CDR2 ANQGSEA. There are 13 residues in the CDR3. J gave up 0 bases and V 7 bases, and 5 bases lay outside the gene matches. CDR3 bases: TGCAGCGCCGAGGGACAGGACTCCTACGAGCAGTACTTC. Translation: CSAEGQDSYEQYF.

This chain connects TRBV2 to TRBJ2-3; a weak D match, TRBD2 (6 bases). The germline V and J ends were trimmed by 4 bases and 2 bases, with 16 bases remaining between them. Germline V gives CDR1 SNHLY, CDR2 FYNNEI. CDR3 length: 16 residues. CDR3 in amino acids: CASSGGVGTFTDTQYF. The CDR3 DNA is TGTGCCAGCAGTGGGGGGGTGGGCACGTTCACAGATACGCAGTATTTT.

The chain has TRBV6-5 and TRBJ1-6, with a possible D match to TRBD1 (6 bases). Germline V gene data show CDR1 as MNHEY and CDR2 as SVGAGI. The CDR3 extends over 14 amino acids. V lost 6 bases and J 4 bases, leaving 10 bases between the germline ends. This CDR3 reads CASRGGHYNSPLHF. CDR3 nucleotide sequence: TGTGCCAGCAGGGGGGGGCATTATAATTCACCCCTCCACTTT.

The chain employs TRBV12-5 and TRBJ2-7; 7 bases align to TRBD1. J gave up 5 bases and V 6 bases, and 10 bases lay outside the gene matches. CDR3 size: 14 residues. The germline V gene encodes CDR1 LGHNT and CDR2 FRNRAP. CDR3 region: CASGRTGDLHEQYF. The CDR3 region has the DNA TGTGCTAGTGGCCGAACAGGGGACCTCCACGAGCAGTACTTC. The variable domain in full, with the rest retrieved from reference TRBV12-5 and TRBJ2-7, is DARVTQTPRHKVTEMGQEVTMRCQPILGHNTVFWYRQTMMQGLELLAYFRNRAPLDDSGMPKDRFSAEMPDATLATLKIQPSEPRDSAVYFCASGRTGDLHEQYFGPGTRLTVT.

V gene TRBV7-9 combines with J gene TRBJ1-1; tentative D call: TRBD1 (5 bases). CDR1 and CDR2 from the germline V gene are SEHNR and FQNEAQ (reference sequence). Deletions cut 5 bases from V and 1 base from J, with 14 bases between. The CDR3 covers 15 residues. Here the CDR3 reads CASSTQGSGNTEAFF. In nucleotides, the CDR3 is TGTGCCAGCAGCACTCAGGGATCGGGGAACACTGAAGCTTTCTTT. The entire variable domain, with the rest obtained from reference TRBV7-9 and TRBJ1-1, is as follows: DTGVSQNPRHKITKRGQNVTFRCDPISEHNRLYWYRQTLGQGPEFLTYFQNEAQLEKSRLLSDRFSAERPKGSFSTLEIQRTEQGDSAMYLCASSTQGSGNTEAFFGQGTRLTVV.

The J gene is TRBJ2-1, the V gene TRBV21-1; TRBD2, the table's D call, was not compared with the DNA. TRBV21-1 is flagged as a pseudogene. This CDR3 region has 15 residues. The CDR3 reads CASSKAAGGLNEQFF. The CDR3 DNA reads as TGTGCCAGCAGCAAAGCAGCGGGAGGGCTCAATGAGCAGTTCTTC.

The rearrangement uses TRBV9 and TRBJ2-7; 15 nucleotides align to TRBD2. This CDR3 spans 15 amino acids. Per the germline V gene, CDR1 is SGDLS and CDR2 is YYNGEE. Trimming removed 3 bases from V and 8 bases from J; junction bases left unmatched: 6. The CDR3 is CASSGQGTSGGKQYF. The CDR3 DNA sequence: TGTGCCAGCAGCGGTCAAGGGACTAGCGGGGGGAAGCAGTACTTC.

This chain joins TRBV4-1 and TRBJ1-4; 8 positions agree with TRBD1. V dropped 0 bases and J dropped 3; count of bases not matched to a gene: 6. The germline V gene has CDR1 MGHRA and CDR2 YSYEKL. The CDR3 is 17 amino acids. CDR3: CASSQDRTGGPNEKLFF. CDR3 bases: TGCGCCAGCAGCCAAGATCGAACAGGGGGGCCTAATGAAAAACTGTTTTTT.

V gene TRBV19 combines with J gene TRBJ1-2; possible D gene TRBD1, 5 bases. Trimming pared 6 bases from V and 0 bases from J, leaving 14 bases between. This CDR3 has 15 residues. The germline V gene has CDR1 LNHDA and CDR2 SQIVND (reference sequence). Here the CDR3 DNA reads TGTGCCAGTAGCGGGGGGACTCCAACTAACTATGGCTACACCTTC. Translation: CASSGGTPTNYGYTF.

The chain employs TRBV2 and TRBJ2-3; a possible D gene is TRBD1 (5 bases). The ends were cut back, 4 bases at V and 2 bases at J, with 16 bases in the middle. Germline loops: CDR1 SNHLY, CDR2 FYNNEI. This CDR3 is built from 16 residues. CDR3 sequence: CASSGRDRRFTDTQYF. The CDR3 nucleotides are TGTGCCAGCAGTGGGAGAGACAGAAGGTTCACAGATACGCAGTATTTT.